The 12 T cell receptor beta chains below come from one sample, sequenced in a study of T cells after yellow fever vaccination (dated by TCRdb to about 2019). The method was 5' RACE. The listed sequencing device is Illumina HiSeq 2500. Clones were called with MiXCR by TCRdb after fastp trimmed the public reads at Q25, and only in-frame beta chains were retained. Rows merge per CDR3 protein into single entries with the most common DNA and genes. The sample data list more than 250,000 distinct CDR3 sequences, and about 6.6% of these were observed just once. The ten largest clones capture 15% to 20% of the sample. Reading the label with the study, this specimen's treatment or condition is: live attenuated yellow fever vaccine strain. The sequences come from PBMCs, collected roughly 45 days after the first yellow fever vaccination. Receptor source: a man aged 18 to 35 who received the YFV17D yellow fever vaccine.

This clonotype showed up just a few times. J is TRBJ1-6 and V is TRBV28; D unresolved. This CDR3 is built from 14 residues. V dropped 5 bases and J dropped 9 bases, with 14 bases sitting between them. Germline V CDR1 and CDR2: MDHEN, SYDVKM. CDR3 sequence (DNA): TGTGCCAGCAGTCCGCCAAACTTCGGTTCACCCCTCCACTTT. Encoded protein: CASSPPNFGSPLHF.

This clonotype showed up just a few times. The chain joins TRBV5-1 to TRBJ2-5; 7 bases are a match to TRBD1. The CDR3 is 14 residues long. CDR1 and CDR2 (germline): SGHRS, YFSETQ. V was clipped by 3 bases and J by 3 bases; unmatched bases: 5. The CDR3 DNA sequence: TGCGCCAGCAGCTCCGCCGACAGGGAAGAGACCCAGTACTTC. This translates into CASSSADREETQYF.

V is TRBV7-6 and J is TRBJ1-1, with no clear D. The CDR3 is made up of 14 amino acids. V shed 1 base and J shed 5 bases, with 11 bases lying between them. CDR1 SGHVS and CDR2 FNYEAQ come from the germline V gene. Here the CDR3 DNA reads TGTGCCAGCAGCTTAGGAACGGGTCCGACTGAAGCTTTCTTT. Translation gives CASSLGTGPTEAFF.

Here the CDR3 reads CASSLRRGGVVWDEQFF. CDR3 DNA sequence: TGTGCCAGCAGCTTGCGCCGCGGGGGGGTCGTTTGGGATGAGCAGTTCTTC. The V call is TRBV5-5, the J call TRBJ2-1, with 9 positions matching TRBD2. The CDR3 contains 17 residues. Trimming took 1 base from V and 8 from J; bases not matched to a gene: 13. CDR1 is SGHKS, CDR2 YYEKEE, per germline (reference sequence).

This clonotype has more than one count but fewer than ten. V usage is TRBV4-1 and J usage is TRBJ2-2, with 7 positions matching TRBD2. The CDR3 loop spans 14 amino acids. Germline CDR1 MGHRA, CDR2 YSYEKL. Trimming took 3 bases from V and 8 from J; bases not matched to a gene: 6. DNA of the CDR3: TGCGCCAGCAGCCATCCGGGGGGTAGTGGGGAGCTGTTTTTT. This codes for CASSHPGGSGELFF.

The gene calls are TRBV10-3 and TRBJ2-7; D might be TRBD1 (7 bases). The germline V gene encodes CDR1 ENHRY and CDR2 SYGVKD. CDR3 length: 15 residues. V lost 4 bases and J lost 0, with 13 bases in between. The CDR3 nucleotides read TGTGCCATCAGTGGAGCAGGGGGGTTCTCCTACGAGCAGTACTTC. It specifies CAISGAGGFSYEQYF.

The table lists this clonotype with a few counts. The chain uses TRBV12-3 or TRBV12-4 and TRBJ2-3; D tentatively reads TRBD1 or TRBD2 (5 bases each). The CDR3 length is 15 residues. Trimming took 4 bases from V and 0 from J, leaving 11 bases between them. CDR3 loop: CASSSRDRSTDTQYF. The CDR3 DNA follows: TGTGCCAGCAGTTCCCGGGACCGAAGCACAGATACGCAGTATTTT.

This chain links TRBV10-3 with TRBJ2-7; possibly TRBD2 for D (6 bases). Trimming removed 2 bases from V and 0 bases from J, with 8 bases in between. Germline V gene data show CDR1 as ENHRY and CDR2 as SYGVKD. The CDR3 totals 14 residues. CDR3 in DNA: TGTGCCATCAGTGAGACTAGCTCCTCCTACGAGCAGTACTTC. It specifies CAISETSSSYEQYF.

The chain has TRBV25-1 and TRBJ2-1, with 11 bases fitting TRBD2. The V and J ends lost 6 bases and 6 bases, in that order; junction bases with no gene match: 7. CDR1 and CDR2 (germline): MGHDK, SYGVNS. This CDR3 region has 15 residues. In DNA form, the CDR3 reads TGTGCCAGCAGGGTACTAGCGGGGGAGGGCAATGAGCAGTTCTTC. Amino acids: CASRVLAGEGNEQFF.

The CDR3 protein is CASSLGDSFYNEQFF. CDR3 sequence (DNA): TGTGCCAGCAGCTTAGGGGACAGTTTCTACAATGAGCAGTTCTTC. This rearrangement joins TRBV7-2 to TRBJ2-1; 7 bases line up with TRBD1. CDR3 length equals 15 residues. Germline-derived CDR1 and CDR2 are SGHTA and FQGNSA. V lost 1 base and J lost 3; bases outside the gene matches: 3.

In regard to this clonotype: Without the conserved terminal phenylalanine or tryptophan, this CDR3 likely stems from a read error. The chain uses TRBV7-9 and TRBJ2-5; TRBD1 agrees at 7 bases. CDR3 length equals 14 residues. Germline-derived CDR1 and CDR2 are SEHNR and FQNEAQ (reference sequence). V trimming: 5 bases; J trimming: 4 bases; junction bases outside the gene matches: 7. The CDR3 DNA sequence: TGTGCCAGCAGCGCCGGACAGGTTTCAGAGACCCAGTACCTC. This codes for CASSAGQVSETQYL.

There are many counts of this clonotype. The chain combines TRBV5-5 with TRBJ2-7, with D hard to call. CDR3 size: 13 residues. V lost 0 bases and J 7 bases, leaving 11 bases between the germline ends. Germline CDR1 is SGHKS and CDR2 is YYEKEE (reference sequence). This CDR3 reads CASSLGGSREQYF. The DNA for the CDR3 is TGTGCCAGCAGCTTGGGGGGTTCGCGAGAGCAGTACTTC.